The 6 T cell receptor beta chains presented below share a single source sample, sequenced in a study of CD8+ T cells in alopecia areata. As the sequencing template, cDNA was produced by extracting RNA and reverse transcribing it. TCRdb's table, derived via immunoSEQ multiplex PCR, lists solely in-frame clones and lacks some. The repertoire includes about 140,000 clones, around three fifths of them detected once, and under 7.5% sits in the top ten. Sequenced here: CD4+ T cells sorted from blood, sampled at week 0. These receptors all come from a human donor with alopecia areata.

CDR3 region: CASSEGTSGGYTF. The DNA for the CDR3 is TGCGCCAGCAGCGAAGGAACCTCGGGCGGCTACACCTTC. The rearrangement uses TRBV5-1 and TRBJ1-2, with D uncertain. Germline CDR1 is SGHRS and CDR2 is YFSETQ. This CDR3 has 13 residues. V dropped 4 bases and J dropped 8 bases, with 15 bases sitting between them.

The chain links TRBV16 to TRBJ1-5; D is perhaps TRBD1 (6 bases). Germline V gene data show CDR1 as KGHSY and CDR2 as FQNENV. The CDR3 contains 16 residues. Trimming took 2 bases from V and 2 from J, leaving 13 bases between them. CDR3 amino acids: CASSQIRGNGNQPQHF. The CDR3, as DNA: TGTGCCAGCAGCCAAATCAGGGGCAATGGCAATCAGCCCCAGCATTTT.

The V gene is TRBV11-2, the J gene TRBJ2-7, with 8 positions matching TRBD1. V shed 5 bases, J shed 3 bases, and the junction held 12 bases outside the gene matches. Germline V CDR1 and CDR2: SGHAT, FQNNGV. CDR3 length: 16 residues. The CDR3 region has the DNA TGTGCCAGCAGCCTTGACAGGGGAACAAGTAGCTACGAGCAGTACTTC. The encoded protein is CASSLDRGTSSYEQYF.

This clone was detected once. The rearrangement links TRBV18 to TRBJ2-7, with D possibly matching TRBD1 (6 bases). With 3 bases removed from V and 2 bases from J, the gap between germline ends came to 11 bases. Germline V gene lookup returns CDR1 KGHSH and CDR2 LQKENI. The CDR3 is 14 residues long. This chain's CDR3 is CASSPPDRAYEQYF. In DNA form, the CDR3 reads TGTGCCAGCTCACCCCCGGACAGAGCCTACGAGCAGTACTTC.

The V call is TRBV4-1, the J call TRBJ1-4; D is perhaps TRBD1 (5 bases). The CDR3 loop spans 13 amino acids. From germline, CDR1 is MGHRA and CDR2 YSYEKL. The V end lost 4 bases, the J end lost 11 bases, and 14 bases lay between the germline ends. The CDR3 reads CASSLRGVTKLFF. Here the CDR3 DNA reads TGCGCCAGCAGCCTAAGGGGTGTGACGAAACTGTTTTTT.

The V gene is TRBV7-2, the J gene TRBJ1-2; D perhaps matches TRBD1 (5 bases). Germline CDR1 reads SGHTA; CDR2 reads FQGNSA. The V gene lost 5 bases and the J gene lost 1 base, with 14 bases spanning the gap. There are 15 residues in the CDR3. The CDR3 nucleotides are TGTGCCAGCAGCCCCTCCGGGACCGATAACTATGGCTACACCTTC. As protein: CASSPSGTDNYGYTF.